Below are 29 T cell receptor beta chains sequenced from a single sample in a study of regulatory T cells in long-lasting Graves disease. Indicated time point: newly diagnosed GD, antithyroid drugs for less than 3 months. PBMC-derived RNA was used for the TCR library. Construction of TCR beta libraries relied on iRepertoire HTBI primers and on Arm-PCR targeting CDR3 regions. MiXCR, applied by TCRdb to the multiplex PCR reads, yields one record per CDR3 protein. This sample has more than 400,000 distinct CDR3 sequences, with 16% found just once. The same data also went into a second study, on T cells in Graves' hyperthyroidism and ophthalmopathy.

The sample was peripheral blood mononuclear cells (PBMCs), taken at new diagnosis, from a patient treated with antithyroid drugs. The receptors come from a young woman with Graves disease.

This clonotype was picked up a small number of times. The chain recombines TRBV16 with TRBJ1-1, with 8 positions matching TRBD1. This CDR3 region has 15 residues. In germline, CDR1 is KGHSY, CDR2 FQNENV. Losses at the gene ends were 4 bases for V and 4 bases for J; bases not matched to a gene: 8. The chain's CDR3 is CASSPQTGVSTEAFF. The CDR3 region has the DNA TGTGCCAGCAGCCCCCAGACAGGGGTGAGCACTGAAGCTTTCTTT.

The rearrangement links TRBV24-1 to TRBJ2-7; possible D gene TRBD1, 6 bases. Germline V gene lookup returns CDR1 KGHDR and CDR2 SFDVKD. V dropped 5 bases and J dropped 5 bases, with 15 bases sitting between them. The CDR3 runs to 14 residues. The CDR3: CATSGPGAYDEQYF. CDR3 DNA sequence: TGTGCCACCAGTGGACCAGGGGCTTACGACGAGCAGTACTTC.

As concerns this clonotype: One base separates it from a far larger clone, so it is likely a read error. The chain's CDR3 is CASSWDDSPYNEQFF. CDR3 DNA: TGTGCCAGCAGTTGGGATGACAGCCCCTACAATGAGCAGTTCTTC. This sequence joins TRBV2 and TRBJ2-1; weak D call: TRBD1 (5 bases). Germline V lookup: CDR1 SNHLY, CDR2 FYNNEI. Deletions cut 5 bases from V and 2 bases from J, with 13 bases between. The CDR3 spans 15 residues.

The sample holds many counts of this clonotype. The J gene is TRBJ2-7, the V gene TRBV7-9; 7 nucleotides match TRBD1. The trim removed 8 bases at V and 4 bases at J, leaving 11 bases unmatched. The CDR3 loop spans 14 amino acids. Germline V gene sequence: CDR1 SEHNR, CDR2 FQNEAQ (reference sequence). The CDR3 coding sequence is TGTGCCAGCGCCCGACAGGGAATCGCGTACGAGCAGTACTTC. It yields the protein CASARQGIAYEQYF.

Points on this clonotype: A much bigger clone sits one base away, suggesting this may be a read error. This chain connects TRBV24-1 to TRBJ2-4, with 9 bases matching TRBD2. CDR1 is KGHDR and CDR2 is SFDVKD in the germline V gene. J was trimmed by 13 bases and V by 9 bases; bases with no gene match: 18. This CDR3 has 15 residues. The CDR3 DNA follows: TGTGCCACCTCCGGAGAGCGGGAGGCCCACAATGAGCAGTACTTC. Translated, it gives CATSGEREAHNEQYF.

To note about this clonotype: This could be a read error, since a much larger clone is one nucleotide away. This sequence joins TRBV5-1 and TRBJ2-7, with D tentatively TRBD1 or TRBD2 (5 bases each). Trimming took off 6 bases at V and 7 bases at J, with 20 bases between the two ends. This CDR3 has 14 residues. Germline lookup yields CDR1 SGHRS and CDR2 YFSETQ. CDR3 protein: CASTWGSSDNEQYF. In nucleotides, the CDR3 is TGCGCCAGCACTTGGGGGAGTTCCGACAATGAGCAGTACTTC.

Remarks on this clonotype: A much larger clone differs from this one at a single base, so this may be a read error. No conserved phenylalanine or tryptophan is present at the end of the CDR3, so a read error is the likely explanation. The V gene is TRBV10-3, the J gene TRBJ1-2; 9 nucleotides line up with TRBD1. This CDR3 region has 15 residues. Per the germline V gene, CDR1 is ENHRY and CDR2 is SYGVKD. V lost 6 bases to trimming and J lost 3 bases; unmatched junction nucleotides: 8. The CDR3 bases are TGTGCCATCAGGGCCGGGACAGGGAATGACTATGGCTACACCCTC. Protein sequence: CAIRAGTGNDYGYTL.

On this clonotype: This may be a read error: a much more frequent sequence differs by one nucleotide. The rearrangement uses TRBV6-8 and TRBJ1-5, with D perhaps TRBD1 (6 bases). The germline V gene encodes CDR1 MNHGY and CDR2 SAAAGT. The V and J ends lost 4 bases and 4 bases respectively, with 26 bases between them. This CDR3 comprises 19 residues. This CDR3 is CASSSGRQVTGRKNQPQHF. The CDR3 region has the DNA TGTGCCAGCAGTTCTGGACGACAGGTCACAGGGAGAAAGAATCAGCCCCAGCATTTT.

This clonotype has at least ten counts. The chain recombines TRBV5-1 with TRBJ1-1; D not certain. The V end lost 1 base, the J end lost 0 bases, and 7 bases lay between the germline ends. The V gene's germline CDR1 is SGHRS and CDR2 YFSETQ. CDR3 length: 14 amino acids. The CDR3 DNA follows: TGCGCCAGCAGCTTGATCAGTCTGAACACTGAAGCTTTCTTT. Protein: CASSLISLNTEAFF.

This clonotype has only one observation. The V and J genes are TRBV19 and TRBJ2-2, with TRBD2 identical over 10 bases. Germline V gene data show CDR1 as LNHDA and CDR2 as SQIVND (reference sequence). The CDR3 consists of 15 residues. V lost 6 bases to trimming and J lost 7 bases; unmatched junction nucleotides: 8. The CDR3 nucleotides are TGTGCCAGTAGGGTCAGCGGGAGGGTCGTCGGGGAGCTGTTTTTT. Translated, it gives CASRVSGRVVGELFF. The full variable domain, completed using reference TRBV19 and TRBJ2-2, is DGGITQSPKYLFRKEGQNVTLSCEQNLNHDAMYWYRQDPGQGLRLIYYSQIVNDFQKGDIAEGYSVSREKKESFPLTVTSAQKNPTAFYLCASRVSGRVVGELFFGEGSRLTVL.

This sequence joins TRBV28 and TRBJ2-2; D might be TRBD2 (6 bases). V dropped 3 bases and J dropped 4 bases, with 36 bases sitting between them. Per germline, CDR1 MDHEN and CDR2 SYDVKM. CDR3 length: 23 amino acids. CDR3 in DNA: TGTGCCAGCAGTTTTCCCCCCCTTTTCGGGTTAACTTCCGGGAGTGGGAGCACCGGGGAGCTGTTTTTT. This encodes CASSFPPLFGLTSGSGSTGELFF.

This clonotype was found many times. The rearrangement joins TRBV12-3 or TRBV12-4 to TRBJ2-2; D is ambiguous. Trimming stripped 3 bases from V and 4 bases from J, with 12 bases between. CDR3 length: 15 amino acids. DNA for the CDR3: TGTGCCAGCAGTTTCGCGCAGAGAGGCACCGGGGAGCTGTTTTTT. Translating it yields CASSFAQRGTGELFF.

This clonotype showed up many times. The V call is TRBV6-1, the J call TRBJ1-2; D remains unclear. The V end was cut by 6 bases, the J end by 1 base, with 21 bases between. CDR1 is MNHNS and CDR2 is SASEGT in the germline V gene. The CDR3 spans 17 residues. The CDR3 DNA follows: TGTGCCAGCAGCCTACGCGCTGTATCAACGTTTAACTATGGCTACACCTTC. Protein sequence: CASSLRAVSTFNYGYTF.

This clonotype appeared a few times. The V gene is TRBV2, the J gene TRBJ1-4; 11 positions agree with TRBD1. Losses at the gene ends were 5 bases for V and 8 bases for J; bases not matched to a gene: 7. This CDR3 contains 15 residues. The germline CDR1 and CDR2 sequences are SNHLY and FYNNEI. CDR3 coding DNA: TGTGCCAGCAGTTCGCGGACAGGGGGCGGCGAAAAACTGTTTTTT. Translated: CASSSRTGGGEKLFF.

For this clonotype: At one of its ends the junction is not consistent with the germline gene, which may arise from a read error. CDR3 coding DNA: TGCGCCACCAGCAGCACCCGACAGGGCCCTAACACTGAAGCTTTCTTT. Translated: CATSSTRQGPNTEAFF. The chain links TRBV15 to TRBJ1-1; TRBD1 aligns across 7 bases. This CDR3 has 16 amino acids. Germline loops: CDR1 LNHNV, CDR2 YYDKDF (reference sequence).

The table lists this clonotype with many counts. The chain links TRBV28 to TRBJ1-6; D is unclear. V was trimmed by 6 bases and J by 11 bases, leaving 14 bases between them. CDR1 is MDHEN, CDR2 SYDVKM, per germline. The CDR3 totals 13 residues. CDR3 residues: CASSQEGWAPLHF. Written as DNA, the CDR3 is TGTGCCAGCAGCCAAGAGGGATGGGCACCCCTCCACTTT.

This clonotype has at least ten counts. The CDR3 DNA reads as TGTGCCAGTAAGCGGCAGGGAGTAGGAATGAACACTGAAGCTTTCTTT. As protein: CASKRQGVGMNTEAFF. This chain connects TRBV19 to TRBJ1-1; D may be TRBD1 (5 bases). The CDR3 is 16 amino acids. The germline V and J ends were trimmed by 7 bases and 0 bases, with 18 bases remaining between them. In germline, CDR1 is LNHDA, CDR2 SQIVND (reference sequence). The full variable domain, in which reference TRBV19 and TRBJ1-1 provide the parts outside the CDR3, is DGGITQSPKYLFRKEGQNVTLSCEQNLNHDAMYWYRQDPGQGLRLIYYSQIVNDFQKGDIAEGYSVSREKKESFPLTVTSAQKNPTAFYLCASKRQGVGMNTEAFFGQGTRLTVV.

V and J are TRBV14 and TRBJ2-2; D gene ambiguous. The CDR3 extends over 13 amino acids. Germline V gene sequence: CDR1 SGHDN, CDR2 FVKESK. Trimming stripped 4 bases from V and 7 bases from J, with 10 bases between. In nucleotides, the CDR3 is TGTGCCAGCAGCCCCACGCGTAGCGGGGAGCTGTTTTTT. The encoded protein is CASSPTRSGELFF. Based on the CDR3 plus reference TRBV14 and TRBJ2-2, the full variable domain is EAGVTQFPSHSVIEKGQTVTLRCDPISGHDNLYWYRRVMGKEIKFLLHFVKESKQDESGMPNNRFLAERTGGTYSTLKVQPAELEDSGVYFCASSPTRSGELFFGEGSRLTVL.

The V call is TRBV29-1, the J call TRBJ2-1; possibly TRBD1 for D (5 bases). Germline CDR1 and CDR2: SQVTM and ANQGSEA. The CDR3 has 14 amino acids. Written as DNA, the CDR3 is TGCGGCCACCTGGGGCGGACATACAACAATGAGCAGTTCTTC. It translates to CGHLGRTYNNEQFF.

This clonotype is a singleton in its sample. The junction departs from germline at one end; a sequencing error may be responsible. The CDR3 region has the DNA TGCGCCAGCAGCTTGGGTTCTCCTCAAGAGACCCGGTACTTC. This encodes CASSLGSPQETRYF. This sequence joins TRBV5-1 and TRBJ2-5; no firm D call. The CDR3 extends over 14 amino acids. The V gene's germline CDR1 is SGHRS and CDR2 YFSETQ.

This clonotype was counted many times. The chain has TRBV20-1 and TRBJ2-3, with 7 bases matching TRBD2. The junction had 12 bases not matched to a gene; V was cut back by 0 bases and J by 3 bases. This CDR3 has 17 amino acids. Germline V gives CDR1 DFQATT, CDR2 SNEGSKA (reference sequence). In DNA, the CDR3 is TGCAGTGCTAGAGATCGGGCCGCGGGAGTCTGGACAGATACGCAGTATTTT. Amino acid sequence: CSARDRAAGVWTDTQYF.

This clonotype was counted a few times. V usage is TRBV28 and J usage is TRBJ1-2; no definite D call. The V end lost 1 base, the J end lost 2 bases, and 8 bases lay between the germline ends. The CDR3 has 14 amino acids. Germline V gene data show CDR1 as MDHEN and CDR2 as SYDVKM. CDR3 residues: CASSLLRQNYGYTF. In DNA form, the CDR3 reads TGTGCCAGCAGTTTATTACGACAAAACTATGGCTACACCTTC.

This clonotype has a handful of counts. The chain employs TRBV20-1 and TRBJ2-7; 10 positions match TRBD2. The CDR3 is 13 residues long. J lost 4 bases, V lost 5 bases, and 5 bases had no gene match. Germline lookup yields CDR1 DFQATT and CDR2 SNEGSKA (reference sequence). The CDR3 DNA is TGCAGTGCTTCTAGCGGGAGTGGGTACGAGCAGTACTTC. The encoded protein is CSASSGSGYEQYF.

This clonotype came up a few times. This chain links TRBV19 with TRBJ2-1, with a weak D call TRBD2 (6 bases). The CDR3 runs to 16 residues. Trimming took off 1 base at V and 6 bases at J, with 16 bases between the two ends. CDR1 is LNHDA and CDR2 is SQIVND in the germline V gene (reference sequence). CDR3 in DNA: TGTGCCAGTAGTATAGTTGGGCTAGCGTTAAGCAATGAGCAGTTCTTC. The encoded protein is CASSIVGLALSNEQFF.

This clonotype was observed many times. Here the CDR3 reads CASSLSRGLSNTQYF. The DNA of the CDR3 is TGTGCCAGCAGCTTATCAAGGGGGCTGTCCAATACGCAGTATTTT. V is TRBV11-2 and J is TRBJ2-3, with 7 bases aligning to TRBD1. CDR1 and CDR2 from the germline V gene are SGHAT and FQNNGV. CDR3 length: 15 amino acids. Trimming at V came to 2 bases and at J to 7 bases, leaving 9 bases not matched to a gene.

This clonotype was observed many times. Written as DNA, the CDR3 is TGTGCCAGCAGCATCCCGTCCTCCCCACCCAGAGAGACCCAGTACTTC. Translating gives CASSIPSSPPRETQYF. The chain has TRBV11-2 and TRBJ2-5; D is unclear. Per germline, CDR1 SGHAT and CDR2 FQNNGV. The CDR3 runs 16 residues. V shed 5 bases and J shed 4 bases, with 20 bases lying between them.

The table lists this clonotype with many counts. J is TRBJ2-2 and V is TRBV5-1; D may be TRBD2 (6 bases). Trimming removed 2 bases from V and 4 bases from J, with 12 bases in between. CDR3 length equals 15 residues. Germline CDR1 is SGHRS and CDR2 is YFSETQ. CDR3: CASSFGGIGTGELFF. CDR3 nucleotides: TGCGCCAGCAGCTTCGGCGGGATTGGCACCGGGGAGCTGTTTTTT.

This clonotype showed up many times. The rearrangement links TRBV15 to TRBJ1-3; no clear D. The germline V gene encodes CDR1 LNHNV and CDR2 YYDKDF (reference sequence). The V gene lost 0 bases and the J gene lost 0 bases, with 6 bases spanning the gap. The length of the CDR3 is 15 residues. This CDR3 is CATSRDWGSGNTIYF. As DNA, the CDR3 is TGTGCCACCAGCAGAGACTGGGGCTCTGGAAACACCATATATTTT.

The chain couples TRBV20-1 to TRBJ2-1, with D possibly matching TRBD2 (6 bases). V was cut by 1 base and J by 7 bases, with 11 bases left in between. The CDR3 length is 13 residues. Germline V CDR1 and CDR2: DFQATT, SNEGSKA (reference sequence). The CDR3 bases are TGCAGTGCTAGAGCCTCTAGCGAGAATGAGCAGTTCTTC. Its translation is CSARASSENEQFF.